A few counts support the clone carrying this T cell receptor beta chain. Its antigen remains unidentified. The ends lost 4 bases at V and 4 bases at J; junction bases unmatched: 2. The CDR3 runs 14 residues. Germline values: CDR1 SGHVS, CDR2 FNYEAQ. TCRdb reprocessed the 5' RACE reads with MiXCR, giving one entry per CDR3 protein. The sample lists 350,000 or so distinct CDR3 sequences; around a fifth were seen once. The data are from a study of T-cell memory formation after mild COVID-19. Findings and caveats of the study: Some clones that responded turned up in pre-infection memory, which suggests that cross-reactive memory joined in. Confirmation of SARS-CoV-2 specificity was lacking for second-wave clones peaking day 37.

The V and J genes are TRBV7-6 and TRBJ2-7; TRBD2 matches 12 bases. The sequence came from an adult woman who had mild COVID-19 (a few samples of this study predate the infection). Cell type and time point are not known. Sample: PBMCs or a T cell subset sorted from them (not recorded which). The CDR3 reads CASSSGTSGYEQYF. CDR3 in DNA: TGTGCCAGCAGCTCCGGGACTAGCGGGTACGAGCAGTACTTC.